Listed below are T cell receptor beta chains from one sample, sequenced in a study of technical replicates of blood from several donors. Only in-frame clones appear in the TCRdb table, and some are missing; sequencing was by immunoSEQ multiplex PCR. In the table there are under 100,000 clones, approximately 94% of which are singletons. Sequenced material: T cells isolated from PBMCs. The receptors derive from a human donor in good health. The CDR3 runs from the conserved cysteine through the conserved F or W. Fields, in order: J gene, clone size, D gene, V gene, CDR3 DNA, CDR3 protein. A D gene is named only where the DNA matches it firmly. Only some rows state a clone size, as once, few, many or a class for expanded clones.

J gene: TRBJ1-2; clone size: -; D gene: -; V gene: TRBV13; CDR3 DNA: TGTGCCAGCAGCTTAGTTAACAGAGACTATGGCTACACCTTC; CDR3 protein: CASSLVNRDYGYTF
J gene: TRBJ1-5; clone size: -; D gene: TRBD1; V gene: TRBV27; CDR3 DNA: TGTGCCAGCAGCCCGGACAGGGGAGGTAGTCAGCCCCAGCATTTT; CDR3 protein: CASSPDRGGSQPQHF
J gene: TRBJ2-2; clone size: -; D gene: TRBD2; V gene: TRBV7-9; CDR3 DNA: TGTGCCAGCAGCCGGGACTACGGGGAGCTGTTTTTT; CDR3 protein: CASSRDYGELFF
J gene: TRBJ1-1; clone size: -; D gene: -; V gene: TRBV20-1; CDR3 DNA: TGCAGTGCTAGTGCTTTGGAGTCCTTT; CDR3 protein: CSASALESF
J gene: TRBJ1-1; clone size: -; D gene: -; V gene: TRBV5-4; CDR3 DNA: TGTGCCAGCAGCTTGGCAGCTCCAGGCCCTGAAGCTTTCTTT; CDR3 protein: CASSLAAPGPEAFF
J gene: TRBJ1-4; clone size: -; D gene: TRBD1; V gene: TRBV7-2; CDR3 DNA: TGTGTCAGCAGTCGATCACAGGGGTGGTCTAAACTGTTTTTT; CDR3 protein: CVSSRSQGWSKLFF
J gene: TRBJ2-5; clone size: few; D gene: -; V gene: TRBV5-1; CDR3 DNA: TGCGCCAGCAGCTTGTCAGGGGCACAAGAGACCCAGTACTTC; CDR3 protein: CASSLSGAQETQYF
J gene: TRBJ1-1; clone size: -; D gene: -; V gene: TRBV6-6; CDR3 DNA: TGTGCCTGCGGAGCGGGACGGATGAACACTGAAGCTTTCTTT; CDR3 protein: CACGAGRMNTEAFF
J gene: TRBJ2-7; clone size: -; D gene: TRBD2; V gene: TRBV18; CDR3 DNA: TGTGCCAGCTCACCAATTTACGGGACTAGCGGTGACGAGCAGTACTTC; CDR3 protein: CASSPIYGTSGDEQYF
J gene: TRBJ1-4; clone size: -; D gene: TRBD1; V gene: TRBV5-1; CDR3 DNA: TGCGCCAGCAGCCCGGGACAGGGGACTAATGAAAAACTGTTTTTT; CDR3 protein: CASSPGQGTNEKLFF
J gene: TRBJ1-5; clone size: -; D gene: TRBD1; V gene: TRBV4-2; CDR3 DNA: TGTGCCAGCAGCCCCCAGGGGGGCGGATGGAATCAGCCCCAGCATTTT; CDR3 protein: CASSPQGGGWNQPQHF
J gene: TRBJ2-3; clone size: -; D gene: TRBD2; V gene: TRBV10-3; CDR3 DNA: TGTGCCATCAGTGGCGGGGGGTGGGAAGATACGCAGTATTTT; CDR3 protein: CAISGGGWEDTQYF
J gene: TRBJ1-5; clone size: -; D gene: -; V gene: TRBV5-5; CDR3 DNA: TGTGCCAGCAGCTTTAAGGGGCACCCAAATCAGCCCCAGCATTTT; CDR3 protein: CASSFKGHPNQPQHF
J gene: TRBJ1-3; clone size: -; D gene: TRBD1; V gene: TRBV19; CDR3 DNA: TGTGCCAGTAGTGGGACAGGGGGCAGTGGAAACACCATATATTTT; CDR3 protein: CASSGTGGSGNTIYF
J gene: TRBJ1-3; clone size: -; D gene: -; V gene: TRBV6-1; CDR3 DNA: TGTGCCAGCTGCGTTGGGTGGTGGCTAGACACCATATATTTT; CDR3 protein: CASCVGWWLDTIYF